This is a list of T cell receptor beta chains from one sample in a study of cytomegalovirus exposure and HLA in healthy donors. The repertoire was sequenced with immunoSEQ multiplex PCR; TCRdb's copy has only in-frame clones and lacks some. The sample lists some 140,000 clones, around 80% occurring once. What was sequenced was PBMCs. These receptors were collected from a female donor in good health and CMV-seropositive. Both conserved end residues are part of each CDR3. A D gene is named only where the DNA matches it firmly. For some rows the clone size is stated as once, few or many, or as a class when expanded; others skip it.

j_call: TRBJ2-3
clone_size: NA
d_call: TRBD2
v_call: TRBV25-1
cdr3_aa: CASSPYSGGVSTDTQYF
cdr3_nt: TGTGCCAGCAGTCCCTATTCGGGGGGGGTCTCCACAGATACGCAGTATTTT

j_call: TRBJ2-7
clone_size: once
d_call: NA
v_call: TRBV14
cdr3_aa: CASSHFPSYEQYF
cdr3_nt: TGTGCCAGCAGCCACTTCCCTAGTTACGAGCAGTACTTC

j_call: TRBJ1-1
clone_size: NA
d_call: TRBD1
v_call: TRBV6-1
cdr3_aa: CASSTGQVNTEAFF
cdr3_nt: TGTGCCAGCAGTACGGGACAGGTGAACACTGAAGCTTTCTTT

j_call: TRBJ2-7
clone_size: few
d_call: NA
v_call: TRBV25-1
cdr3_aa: CASSENVWPTVPHYEQYF
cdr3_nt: TGTGCCAGCAGTGAAAACGTTTGGCCGACAGTACCCCACTACGAGCAGTACTTC

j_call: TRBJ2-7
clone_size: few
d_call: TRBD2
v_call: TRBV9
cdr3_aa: CASSPTLAGSYEQYF
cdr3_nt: TGTGCCAGCAGCCCCACCCTAGCGGGATCCTACGAGCAGTACTTC

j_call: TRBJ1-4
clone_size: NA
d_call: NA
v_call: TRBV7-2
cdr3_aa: CASSLESNPNEKLFF
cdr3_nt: TGTGCCAGCAGCTTAGAATCCAATCCTAATGAAAAACTGTTTTTT

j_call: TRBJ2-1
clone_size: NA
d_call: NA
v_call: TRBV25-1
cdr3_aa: CASEANEQFF
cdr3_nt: TGTGCCAGCGAAGCGAATGAGCAGTTCTTC

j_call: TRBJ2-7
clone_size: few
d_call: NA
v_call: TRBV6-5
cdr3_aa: CASNSLAFDEQYF
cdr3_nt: TGTGCCAGCAATTCCCTAGCGTTCGACGAGCAGTACTTC

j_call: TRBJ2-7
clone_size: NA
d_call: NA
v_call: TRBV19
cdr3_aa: CASSPSAGRSYEQYF
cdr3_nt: TGTGCCAGTAGTCCCTCGGCGGGACGCTCCTACGAGCAGTACTTC

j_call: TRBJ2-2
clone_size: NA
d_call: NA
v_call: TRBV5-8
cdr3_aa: CASSLLGYAGNTGELFF
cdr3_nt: TGTGCCAGCAGCTTGCTGGGGTATGCGGGGAACACCGGGGAGCTGTTTTTT

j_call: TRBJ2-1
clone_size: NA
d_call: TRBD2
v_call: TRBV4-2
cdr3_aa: CASSQDLAGARDEQFF
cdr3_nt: TGTGCCAGCAGCCAAGATTTAGCGGGAGCCCGGGATGAGCAGTTCTTC

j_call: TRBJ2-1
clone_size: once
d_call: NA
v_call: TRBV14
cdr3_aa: CASSRGRGWDEQFF
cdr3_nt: TGTGCCAGCAGCCGGGGCAGGGGATGGGATGAGCAGTTCTTC

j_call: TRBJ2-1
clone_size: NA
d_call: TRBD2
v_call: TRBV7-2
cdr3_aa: CASSLWGGTYNEQFF
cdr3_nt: TGTGCCAGCAGCTTATGGGGGGGGACCTACAATGAGCAGTTCTTC

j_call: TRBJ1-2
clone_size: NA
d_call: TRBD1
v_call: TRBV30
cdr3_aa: CAFTRQGLYGYTF
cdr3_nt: TGTGCCTTTACGCGACAGGGACTCTATGGCTACACCTTC

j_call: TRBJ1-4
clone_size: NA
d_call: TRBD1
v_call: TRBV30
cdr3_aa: CAWSGQGPPFVNEKLFF
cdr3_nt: TGTGCCTGGAGTGGACAGGGACCACCCTTCGTTAATGAAAAACTGTTTTTT

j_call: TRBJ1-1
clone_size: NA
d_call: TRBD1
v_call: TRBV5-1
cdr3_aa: CASSLTGELQNTEAFF
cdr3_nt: TGCGCCAGCAGTCTGACAGGGGAACTACAGAACACTGAAGCTTTCTTT

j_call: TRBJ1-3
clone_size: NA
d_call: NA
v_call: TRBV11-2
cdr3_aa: CASYVDSGNTIYF
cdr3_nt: TGTGCCAGCTACGTAGACTCTGGAAACACCATATATTTT

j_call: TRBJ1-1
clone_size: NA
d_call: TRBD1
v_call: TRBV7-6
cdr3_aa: CASSLGQGTEAFF
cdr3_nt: TGTGCCAGCAGCTTAGGACAGGGGACTGAAGCTTTCTTT

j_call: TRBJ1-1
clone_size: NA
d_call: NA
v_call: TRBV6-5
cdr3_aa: CASSSQGVGTEAFF
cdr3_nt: TGTGCCAGCAGTAGCCAGGGTGTTGGAACTGAAGCTTTCTTT

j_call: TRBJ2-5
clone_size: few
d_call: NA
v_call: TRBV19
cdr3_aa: CASSRERGAAHQETQYF
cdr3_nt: TGTGCCAGTAGTAGGGAACGGGGGGCCGCGCACCAAGAGACCCAGTACTTC

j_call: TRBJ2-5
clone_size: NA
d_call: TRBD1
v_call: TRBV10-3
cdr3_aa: CAISEGTGLLQETQYF
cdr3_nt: TGTGCCATCAGTGAAGGGACAGGATTGTTGCAAGAGACCCAGTACTTC

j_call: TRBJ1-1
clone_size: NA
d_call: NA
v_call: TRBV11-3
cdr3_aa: CASSDGVNTEAFF
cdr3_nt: TGTGCCAGCAGCGACGGGGTGAACACTGAAGCTTTCTTT

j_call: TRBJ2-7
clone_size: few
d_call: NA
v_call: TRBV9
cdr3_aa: CASSKGLAIYEQYF
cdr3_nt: TGTGCCAGCAGCAAGGGGCTAGCGATCTACGAGCAGTACTTC

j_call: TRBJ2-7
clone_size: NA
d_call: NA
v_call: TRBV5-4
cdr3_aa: CASSATLRVGTGEQYF
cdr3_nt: TGTGCCAGCAGCGCCACCCTACGGGTGGGTACGGGCGAGCAGTACTTC

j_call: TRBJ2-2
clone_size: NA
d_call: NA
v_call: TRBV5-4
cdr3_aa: CASSLEAGNTGELFF
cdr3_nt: TGTGCCAGCAGCTTGGAAGCGGGGAACACCGGGGAGCTGTTTTTT

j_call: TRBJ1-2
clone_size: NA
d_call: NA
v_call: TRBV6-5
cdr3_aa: CASSRGPYGYTF
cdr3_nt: TGTGCCAGCAGTAGGGGTCCGTATGGCTACACCTTC

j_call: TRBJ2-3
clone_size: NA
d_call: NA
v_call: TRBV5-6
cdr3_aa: CASSGGGLTDTQYF
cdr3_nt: TGTGCCAGCTCTGGGGGCGGACTCACAGATACGCAGTATTTT

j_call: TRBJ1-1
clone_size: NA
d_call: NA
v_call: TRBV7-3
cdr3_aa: CASSLGGNKGTEAFF
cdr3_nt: TGTGCCAGCAGCTTAGGTGGCAATAAGGGGACTGAAGCTTTCTTT

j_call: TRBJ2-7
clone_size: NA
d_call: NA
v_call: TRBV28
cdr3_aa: CASSLPGGYEQYF
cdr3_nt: TGTGCCAGCAGTTTACCCGGGGGATACGAGCAGTACTTC

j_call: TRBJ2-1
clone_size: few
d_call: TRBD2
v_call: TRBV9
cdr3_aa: CASSVGGTTDNEQFF
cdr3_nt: TGTGCCAGCAGCGTAGGTGGGACTACCGACAATGAGCAGTTCTTC

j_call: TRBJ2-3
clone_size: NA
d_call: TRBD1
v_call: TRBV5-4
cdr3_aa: CASSLPGQETDTQYF
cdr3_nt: TGTGCCAGCAGCTTGCCGGGACAGGAGACAGATACGCAGTATTTT

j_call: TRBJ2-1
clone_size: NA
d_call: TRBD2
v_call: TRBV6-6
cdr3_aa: CASSFPTSDYNEQFF
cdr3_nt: TGTGCCAGCAGTTTCCCGACTAGCGACTACAATGAGCAGTTCTTC

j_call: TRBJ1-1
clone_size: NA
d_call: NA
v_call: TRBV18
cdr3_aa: CASSLGQLMNTEAFF
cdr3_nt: TGTGCCAGCTCACTCGGACAGTTGATGAACACTGAAGCTTTCTTT

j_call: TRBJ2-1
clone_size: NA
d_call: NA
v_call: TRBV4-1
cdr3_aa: CASSQLGLGGRRYNEQFF
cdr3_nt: TGCGCCAGCAGCCAGCTGGGATTGGGGGGGCGGCGCTACAATGAGCAGTTCTTC

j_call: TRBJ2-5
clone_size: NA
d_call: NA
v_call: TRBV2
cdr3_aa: CASRMTDETQYF
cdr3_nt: TGTGCCAGCAGGATGACAGACGAGACCCAGTACTTC

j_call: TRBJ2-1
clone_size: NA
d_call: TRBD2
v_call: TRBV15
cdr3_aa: CATSRGTSGVRRGNEQFF
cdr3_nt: TGTGCCACCAGCAGAGGGACTAGCGGGGTCCGACGGGGGAATGAGCAGTTCTTC

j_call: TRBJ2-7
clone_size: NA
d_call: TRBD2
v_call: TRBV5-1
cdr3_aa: CASSDWRGGASYEQYF
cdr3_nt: TGCGCCAGCAGCGACTGGCGGGGGGGTGCCTCCTACGAGCAGTACTTC

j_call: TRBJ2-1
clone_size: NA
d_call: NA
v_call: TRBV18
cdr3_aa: CASVNRDTGHNEQFF
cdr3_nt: TGTGCCAGTGTAAACCGGGACACAGGACACAATGAGCAGTTCTTC

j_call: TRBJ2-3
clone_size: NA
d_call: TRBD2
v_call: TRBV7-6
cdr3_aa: CASSHGLAGGPDTQYF
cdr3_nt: TGTGCCAGCAGCCATGGACTAGCGGGGGGACCAGATACGCAGTATTTT

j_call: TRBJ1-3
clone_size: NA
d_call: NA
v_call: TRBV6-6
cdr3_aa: CASRPNSRGYGNTIYF
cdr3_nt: TGTGCCAGCAGACCGAACTCTAGGGGTTATGGAAACACCATATATTTT

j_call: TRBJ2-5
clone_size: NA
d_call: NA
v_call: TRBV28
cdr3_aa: CASHSWSQETQYF
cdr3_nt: TGTGCCAGCCATAGCTGGTCCCAAGAGACCCAGTACTTC

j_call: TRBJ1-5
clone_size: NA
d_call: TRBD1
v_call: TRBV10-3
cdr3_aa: CAIRGDRDPNQPQHF
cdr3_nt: TGTGCCATCAGGGGCGACAGGGACCCCAATCAGCCCCAGCATTTT

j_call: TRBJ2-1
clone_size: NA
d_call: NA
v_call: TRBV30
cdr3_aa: CAWRAYAGGEQFF
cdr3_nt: TGTGCCTGGAGGGCATACGCGGGTGGCGAGCAGTTCTTC